This T cell receptor beta chain was retrieved from a study of OX40 agonist ivuxolimab in advanced cancers. The CDR3 extends over 14 amino acids. CDR1 is LNHDA, CDR2 SQIVND, per germline (reference sequence). The data were produced by immunoSEQ multiplex PCR, yet TCRdb's version contains in-frame clones alone and is incomplete. The sample holds 45,000 to 65,000 clones, almost 90% seen once. In regard to this clone: At one of its ends the junction is not consistent with the germline gene, which may arise from a read error.

The clonotype was recovered from an adult with an advanced solid tumor such as melanoma, head and neck, liver or kidney cancer. V is TRBV19 and J is TRBJ2-7, with TRBD2 matching over 7 bases. This sample comprised CD4+ or CD8+ T cells sorted from blood, obtained in a trial of the OX40 agonist ivuxolimab. CDR3 sequence reads: CASSSGSLSYEQYF. The CDR3, as DNA: TGTGCCAGCAGTAGCGGGTCCTTGTCCTACGAGCAGTACTTC.